Sequencing of this T cell receptor (beta chain) was carried out in a study of shared clonotypes between healthy human individuals. Germline values: CDR1 SGHDT, CDR2 YYEEEE. The V and J ends lost 4 bases and 7 bases, in that order; junction bases with no gene match: 10. This CDR3 is built from 16 residues. Generated by immunoSEQ multiplex PCR, the TCRdb table keeps only in-frame clones and is missing some. The sample includes nearly 1,000,000 clones, around three quarters seen only once; the top ten take around 1.4%. Healthy adults negative for HIV, lacking recent acute infections or vaccinations, served as donors. The study's findings and limits: Expectations were that clonotype sharing among donors would be affected by sequencing depth.

A remark on this clone: Its antigen remains unidentified.

Sequences were obtained from memory CD4+ T cells sorted from blood. Subset reported: CD45RA-negative fraction. The sequence was collected from a man younger than 30 in good health. J is TRBJ2-2 and V is TRBV5-6; 10 bases map to TRBD1. The CDR3 nucleotides are TGTGCCAGCAGCCTAGACAGGGGGCGCCTGATCGGGGAGCTGTTTTTT. Protein: CASSLDRGRLIGELFF.